This T cell receptor (beta chain) stems from a study of T cell repertoires in cytomegalovirus infection. Via MiXCR, TCRdb re-called the reads, giving one row per CDR3 protein. This sample has around 200,000 distinct CDR3 sequences, with less than 50% found just once. A note on this clonotype: Its antigen is undetermined. One end of the junction is discordant with germline, which a read error may explain.

Germline V CDR1 and CDR2: LNHDA, SQIVND (reference sequence). The CDR3 covers 16 residues. This rearrangement joins TRBV19 to TRBJ2-1; possible D gene TRBD1, 5 bases. The receptor comes from a human donor in good health (CMV status not recorded). Some clones in this sample may be carry-over from other donors' samples. Sequenced material: CD8+ T cells from cultured PBMCs, taken from culture after CMV antigen stimulation. The DNA for the CDR3 is TGTGCCGGTAGTATTGCGGCCAGGGTGTCCTACAATGAGCAGTTCTTC. Encoded protein: CAGSIAARVSYNEQFF. The full variable domain, completed using reference TRBV19 and TRBJ2-1, is DGGITQSPKYLFRKEGQNVTLSCEQNLNHDAMYWYRQDPGQGLRLIYYSQIVNDFQKGDIAEGYSVSREKKESFPLTVTSAQKNPTAFYLCAGSIAARVSYNEQFFGPGTRLTVL.